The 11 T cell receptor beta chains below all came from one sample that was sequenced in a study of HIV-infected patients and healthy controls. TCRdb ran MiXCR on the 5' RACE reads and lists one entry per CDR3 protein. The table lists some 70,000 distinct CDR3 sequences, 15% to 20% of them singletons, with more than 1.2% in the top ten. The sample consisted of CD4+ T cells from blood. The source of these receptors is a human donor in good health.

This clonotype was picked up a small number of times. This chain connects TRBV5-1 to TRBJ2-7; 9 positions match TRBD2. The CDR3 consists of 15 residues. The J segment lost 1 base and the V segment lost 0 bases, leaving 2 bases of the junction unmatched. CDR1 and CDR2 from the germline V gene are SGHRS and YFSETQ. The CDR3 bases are TGCGCCAGCAGCTTGGTAGCGGGGGAATCCTACGAGCAGTACTTC. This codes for CASSLVAGESYEQYF. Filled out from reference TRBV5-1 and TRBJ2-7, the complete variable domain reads KAGVTQTPRYLIKTRGQQVTLSCSPISGHRSVSWYQQTPGQGLQFLFEYFSETQRNKGNFPGRFSGRQFSNSRSEMNVSTLELGDSALYLCASSLVAGESYEQYFGPGTRLTVT.

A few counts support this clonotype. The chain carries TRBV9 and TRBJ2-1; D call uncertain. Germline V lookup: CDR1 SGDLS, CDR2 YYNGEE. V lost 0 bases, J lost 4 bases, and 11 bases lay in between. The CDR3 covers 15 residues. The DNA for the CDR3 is TGTGCCAGCAGCGTAGAGGGCAGTAATTACAATGAGCAGTTCTTC. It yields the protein CASSVEGSNYNEQFF.

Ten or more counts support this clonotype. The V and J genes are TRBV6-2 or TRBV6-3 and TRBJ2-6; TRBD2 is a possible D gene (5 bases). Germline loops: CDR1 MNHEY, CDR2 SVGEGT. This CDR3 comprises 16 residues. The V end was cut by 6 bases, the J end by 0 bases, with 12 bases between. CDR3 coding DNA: TGTGCCAGCAGACACACCCGGGGCTCTGGGGCCAACGTCCTGACTTTC. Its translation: CASRHTRGSGANVLTF.

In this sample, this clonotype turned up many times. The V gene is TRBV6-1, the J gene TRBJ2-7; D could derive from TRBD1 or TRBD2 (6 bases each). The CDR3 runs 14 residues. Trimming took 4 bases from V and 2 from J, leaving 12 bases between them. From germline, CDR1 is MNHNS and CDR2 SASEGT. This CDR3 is CASSVRGAPYEQYF. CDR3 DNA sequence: TGTGCCAGCAGTGTAAGGGGGGCCCCCTACGAGCAGTACTTC.

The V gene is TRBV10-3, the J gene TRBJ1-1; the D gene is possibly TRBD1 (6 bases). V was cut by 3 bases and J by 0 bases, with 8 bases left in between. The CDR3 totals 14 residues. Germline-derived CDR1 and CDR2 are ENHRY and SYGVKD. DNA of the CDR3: TGTGCCATCAGTGATGGGGGCTTGAACACTGAAGCTTTCTTT. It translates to CAISDGGLNTEAFF.

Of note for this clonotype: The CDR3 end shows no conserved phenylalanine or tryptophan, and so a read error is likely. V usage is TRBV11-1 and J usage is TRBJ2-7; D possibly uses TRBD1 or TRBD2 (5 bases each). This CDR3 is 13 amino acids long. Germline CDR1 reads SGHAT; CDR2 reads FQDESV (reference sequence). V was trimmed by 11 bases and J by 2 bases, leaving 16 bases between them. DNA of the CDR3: TGTGCCTGCTCCGGGACGGTTACCTACGAGCAGTACTTA. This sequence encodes CACSGTVTYEQYL.

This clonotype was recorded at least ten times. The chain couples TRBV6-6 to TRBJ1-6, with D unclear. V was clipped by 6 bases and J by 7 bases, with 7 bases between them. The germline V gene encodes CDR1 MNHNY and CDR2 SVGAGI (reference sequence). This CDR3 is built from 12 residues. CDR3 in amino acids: CASRLLNSPLHF. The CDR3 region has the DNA TGTGCCAGCAGACTACTAAATTCACCCCTCCACTTT.

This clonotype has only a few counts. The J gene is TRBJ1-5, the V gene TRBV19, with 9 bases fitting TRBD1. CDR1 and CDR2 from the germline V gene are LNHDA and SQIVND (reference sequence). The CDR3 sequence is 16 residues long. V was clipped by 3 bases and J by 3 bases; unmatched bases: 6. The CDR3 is CASSIGQGTANQPQHF. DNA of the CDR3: TGTGCCAGTAGTATCGGACAGGGGACCGCCAATCAGCCCCAGCATTTT.

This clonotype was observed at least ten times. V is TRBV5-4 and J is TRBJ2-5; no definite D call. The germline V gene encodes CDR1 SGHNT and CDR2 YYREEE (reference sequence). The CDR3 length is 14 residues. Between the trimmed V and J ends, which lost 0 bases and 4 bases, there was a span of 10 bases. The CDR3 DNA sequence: TGTGCCAGCAGCTTGGAACCTCTGGCAGAGACCCAGTACTTC. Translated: CASSLEPLAETQYF. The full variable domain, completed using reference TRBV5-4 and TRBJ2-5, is ETGVTQSPTHLIKTRGQQVTLRCSSQSGHNTVSWYQQALGQGPQFIFQYYREEENGRGNFPPRFSGLQFPNYSSELNVNALELDDSALYLCASSLEPLAETQYFGPGTRLLVL.

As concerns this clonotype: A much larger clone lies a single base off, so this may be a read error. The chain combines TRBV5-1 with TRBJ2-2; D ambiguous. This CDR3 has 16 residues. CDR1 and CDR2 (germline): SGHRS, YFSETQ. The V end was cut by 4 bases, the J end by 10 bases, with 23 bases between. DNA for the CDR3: TGCGCCAGCAGCCAATTCTTAGGGCTGACGGCCGCGGAGCTGTTTTTT. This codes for CASSQFLGLTAAELFF.

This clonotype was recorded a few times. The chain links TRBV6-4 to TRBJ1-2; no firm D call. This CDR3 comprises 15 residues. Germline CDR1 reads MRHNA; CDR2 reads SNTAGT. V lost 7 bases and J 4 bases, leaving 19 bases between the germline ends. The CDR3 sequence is CASKPQAVTFYGYTF. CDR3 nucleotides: TGTGCCAGCAAACCGCAAGCCGTAACCTTCTATGGCTACACCTTC.